This T cell receptor (beta chain) was found in a study of lymphopenia after photon versus proton radiotherapy. Overall study findings and caveats: A bigger post-nadir fall in TCR diversity correlated inversely with survival time in deceased patients. Survival link was tested only in deceased patients; proton benefit remains a possibility. Oligoclonal CD8+ Temra expansion after nadir drove photon patients' diversity drop.

The CDR3 sequence is 13 residues long. V gave up 5 bases and J gave up 5 bases, with 11 bases separating them. Germline V gene data show CDR1 as KGHSH and CDR2 as LQKENI. Notes on this clone: Its antigen is currently unknown.

Sequenced by immunoSEQ multiplex PCR; TCRdb stores in-frame clones only, minus some. This sample yields about 25,000 clones, of which roughly 87% are seen a single time; around 19% belongs to the top ten. The chain employs TRBV18 and TRBJ2-3; tentatively, D is TRBD2 (5 bases). The receptor's source is a man over 45 with gastric cancer. The specimen was peripheral blood, collected from a patient treated with photon-based radiotherapy. CDR3 coding DNA: TGTGCCAGCTCAGGAGGATGGCGAGATACGCAGTATTTT. This translates into CASSGGWRDTQYF. Full variable domain (missing parts from reference TRBV18 and TRBJ2-3): NAGVMQNPRHLVRRRGQEARLRCSPMKGHSHVYWYRQLPEEGLKFMVYLQKENIIDESGMPKERFSAEFPKEGPSILRIQQVVRGDSAAYFCASSGGWRDTQYFGPGTRLTVL.